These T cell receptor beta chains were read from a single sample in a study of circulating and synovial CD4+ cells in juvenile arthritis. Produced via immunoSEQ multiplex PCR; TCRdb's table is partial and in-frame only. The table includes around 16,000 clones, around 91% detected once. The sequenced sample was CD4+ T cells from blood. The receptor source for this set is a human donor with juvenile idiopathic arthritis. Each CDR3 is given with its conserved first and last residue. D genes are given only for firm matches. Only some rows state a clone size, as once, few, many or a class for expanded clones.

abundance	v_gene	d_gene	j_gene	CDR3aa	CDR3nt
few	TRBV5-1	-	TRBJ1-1	CASSLDGRGNTEAFF	TGCGCCAGCAGCTTGGATGGCAGGGGTAACACTGAAGCTTTCTTT
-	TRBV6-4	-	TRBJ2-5	CASSDRGQETQYF	TGTGCCAGCAGTGACAGGGGGCAAGAGACCCAGTACTTC
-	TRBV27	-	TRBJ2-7	CASSSPGGSYEQYF	TGTGCCAGCAGTTCCCCAGGAGGCTCCTACGAGCAGTACTTC
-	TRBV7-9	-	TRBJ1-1	CASTSPGGRGSTEAFF	TGTGCCAGCACCTCACCGGGCGGCAGGGGTTCCACTGAAGCTTTCTTT
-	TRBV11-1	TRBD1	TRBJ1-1	CASSLTGGGVLFF	TGTGCCAGCAGCTTGACAGGGGGTGGGGTTCTCTTCTTT
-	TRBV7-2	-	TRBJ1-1	CASSILTVNTEAFF	TGTGCCAGCAGCATACTTACAGTGAACACTGAAGCTTTCTTT
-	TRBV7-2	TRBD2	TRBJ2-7	CASSLRASGSPSFYEQYF	TGTGCCAGCAGCTTACGGGCTAGCGGGAGCCCCTCTTTCTACGAGCAGTACTTC
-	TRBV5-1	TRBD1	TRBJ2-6	CASSPQRGQGRSGANVLTF	TGCGCCAGCAGCCCACAACGAGGACAGGGGCGCTCTGGGGCCAACGTCCTGACTTTC
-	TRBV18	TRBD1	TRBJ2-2	CASSPPGQGNTGELFF	TGTGCCAGCTCACCACCGGGACAGGGGAACACCGGGGAGCTGTTTTTT
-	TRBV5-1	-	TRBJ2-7	CASSLSGYEQYF	TGCGCCAGCAGCTTGTCCGGCTACGAGCAGTACTTC
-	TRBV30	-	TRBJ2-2	CAWASLNTGELFF	TGTGCCTGGGCTAGCTTGAACACCGGGGAGCTGTTTTTT
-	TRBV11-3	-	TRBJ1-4	CASTPTLSNEKLFF	TGTGCCAGCACCCCAACATTATCTAATGAAAAACTGTTTTTT
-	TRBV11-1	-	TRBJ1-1	CASSSGRGGSFTEAFF	TGTGCCAGCAGCTCTGGACGCGGGGGGTCGTTCACTGAAGCTTTCTTT
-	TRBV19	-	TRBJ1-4	CASSNTGGEKLFF	TGTGCCAGTAGTAATACAGGTGGCGAAAAACTGTTTTTT
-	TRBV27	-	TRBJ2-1	CASSLGRGGEQFF	TGTGCCAGCAGTTTAGGCAGGGGCGGTGAGCAGTTCTTC
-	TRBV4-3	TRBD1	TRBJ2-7	CASSQEPGQGGYEQYF	TGCGCCAGCAGCCAAGAGCCCGGACAGGGGGGGTACGAGCAGTACTTC
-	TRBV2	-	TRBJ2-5	CASMPGLGVGTQYF	TGTGCCAGCATGCCGGGACTCGGGGTGGGGACCCAGTACTTC
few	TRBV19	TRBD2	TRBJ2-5	CASSSGGRETQYF	TGTGCCAGTAGTTCGGGGGGACGAGAGACCCAGTACTTC
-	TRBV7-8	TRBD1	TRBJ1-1	CASSLEGQGQAFF	TGTGCCAGCAGCTTAGAGGGACAGGGGCAAGCTTTCTTT
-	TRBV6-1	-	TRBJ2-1	CASSDRGRAGYNEQFF	TGTGCCAGCAGTGACAGGGGGAGAGCGGGTTACAATGAGCAGTTCTTC
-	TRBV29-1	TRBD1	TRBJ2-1	CSGLTGSSYNEQFF	TGCAGCGGGCTGACAGGGTCCTCCTACAATGAGCAGTTCTTC
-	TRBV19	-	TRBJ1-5	CASSIMGGYQPQHF	TGTGCCAGTAGTATTATGGGGGGTTATCAGCCCCAGCATTTT
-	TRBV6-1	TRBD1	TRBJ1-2	CASSEEQGANYGYTF	TGTGCCAGCAGTGAAGAACAGGGGGCTAACTATGGCTACACCTTC
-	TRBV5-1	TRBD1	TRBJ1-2	CASSLAGTGGIYGYTF	TGCGCCAGCAGCTTGGCTGGGACAGGGGGGATCTATGGCTACACCTTC
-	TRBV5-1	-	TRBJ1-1	CASSNDKVRAFF	TGCGCCAGCAGCAACGACAAAGTTCGAGCTTTCTTT
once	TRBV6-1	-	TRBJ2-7	CASRPDQIGRGEQYF	TGTGCCAGCAGACCGGACCAAATTGGCCGGGGCGAGCAGTACTTC
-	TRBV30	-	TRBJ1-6	CAWSLGGVDNSPLHF	TGTGCCTGGAGTCTAGGGGGAGTTGACAATTCACCCCTCCACTTT
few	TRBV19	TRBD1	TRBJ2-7	CASNQQGVAYEQYF	TGTGCCAGTAACCAACAGGGGGTGGCCTACGAGCAGTACTTC
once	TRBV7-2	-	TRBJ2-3	CASSLMGRTDTQYF	TGTGCCAGCAGCTTAATGGGCCGCACAGATACGCAGTATTTT
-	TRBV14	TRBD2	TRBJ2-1	CASSQERERENRNEQFF	TGTGCCAGCAGCCAAGAAAGGGAGCGGGAGAATCGCAATGAGCAGTTCTTC
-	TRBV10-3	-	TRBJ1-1	CAISELSGRAITEAFF	TGTGCCATCAGTGAGTTGTCAGGGAGGGCGATCACTGAAGCTTTCTTT
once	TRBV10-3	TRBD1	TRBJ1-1	CAISVSRSGDRGSTEAFF	TGTGCCATCAGTGTCTCCCGCAGCGGGGACAGGGGTTCAACTGAAGCTTTCTTT
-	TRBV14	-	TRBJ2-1	CASSQETGLDYNEQFF	TGTGCCAGCAGCCAAGAGACTGGACTTGACTACAATGAGCAGTTCTTC
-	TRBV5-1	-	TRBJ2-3	CASSLVRGGRHKYF	TGCGCCAGCAGCTTGGTACGCGGGGGCCGTCATAAGTATTTT
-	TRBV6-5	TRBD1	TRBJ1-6	CASSSPGTDNSPLHF	TGTGCCAGCAGCTCCCCCGGGACAGATAATTCACCCCTCCACTTT
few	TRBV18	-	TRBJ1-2	CASSPDSYGYTF	TGTGCCAGCTCACCCGACAGCTATGGCTACACCTTC
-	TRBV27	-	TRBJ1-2	CASSLSRSEGATF	TGTGCCAGCAGTTTATCAAGGTCGGAGGGTGCTACCTTC
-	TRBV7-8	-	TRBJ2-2	CASRPSRADTGELFF	TGTGCCAGCAGACCGTCCAGGGCGGACACCGGGGAGCTGTTTTTT
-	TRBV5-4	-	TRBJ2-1	CASSLDSGSYNEQFF	TGTGCCAGCAGCTTGGACTCCGGCTCCTACAATGAGCAGTTCTTC
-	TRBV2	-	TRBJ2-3	CASSRREDTQYF	TGTGCCAGCAGTCGCCGAGAGGATACGCAGTATTTT
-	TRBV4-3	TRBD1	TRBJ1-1	CASSQTGETEAFF	TGCGCCAGCAGCCAGACAGGGGAGACTGAAGCTTTCTTT
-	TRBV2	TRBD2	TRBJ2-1	CASSGGTSWGGEQFF	TGTGCCAGCAGTGGTGGGACTAGCTGGGGCGGGGAGCAGTTCTTC
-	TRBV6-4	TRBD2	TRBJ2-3	CASSAGGPNTQYF	TGTGCCAGCAGTGCGGGAGGGCCGAATACGCAGTATTTT
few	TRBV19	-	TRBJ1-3	CASSIGPGNTIYF	TGTGCCAGTAGTATAGGGCCCGGAAACACCATATATTTT
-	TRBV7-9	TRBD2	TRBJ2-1	CARTSGRAPNEQFF	TGTGCCAGAACCAGCGGGAGGGCCCCCAATGAGCAGTTCTTC
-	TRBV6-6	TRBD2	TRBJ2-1	CASSYTSGSNEQFF	TGTGCCAGCAGTTACACTAGCGGGTCCAATGAGCAGTTCTTC
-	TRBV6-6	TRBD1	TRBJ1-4	CASSTRQGAQKLFF	TGTGCCAGCAGTACCCGACAGGGGGCGCAAAAACTGTTTTTT
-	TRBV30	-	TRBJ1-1	CAWSVGRKTEAFF	TGTGCCTGGAGTGTTGGCAGGAAGACTGAAGCTTTCTTT
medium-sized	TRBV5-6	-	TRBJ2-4	CASSPRLLAKNIQYF	TGTGCCAGCAGCCCCAGGCTACTAGCCAAAAACATTCAGTACTTC
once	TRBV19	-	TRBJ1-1	CASNKRRGTEAFF	TGTGCCAGTAATAAAAGGAGGGGTACTGAAGCTTTCTTT
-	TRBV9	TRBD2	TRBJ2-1	CASSARTGLARDNEQFF	TGTGCCAGCAGCGCCCGGACCGGACTAGCGCGGGACAATGAGCAGTTCTTC
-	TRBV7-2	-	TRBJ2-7	CASSRGLAISYEQYF	TGTGCCAGCAGCCGGGGACTCGCGATCTCCTACGAGCAGTACTTC
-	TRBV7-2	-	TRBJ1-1	CASSLIPTGLNTEAFF	TGTGCCAGCAGCTTAATCCCGACAGGTCTGAACACTGAAGCTTTCTTT